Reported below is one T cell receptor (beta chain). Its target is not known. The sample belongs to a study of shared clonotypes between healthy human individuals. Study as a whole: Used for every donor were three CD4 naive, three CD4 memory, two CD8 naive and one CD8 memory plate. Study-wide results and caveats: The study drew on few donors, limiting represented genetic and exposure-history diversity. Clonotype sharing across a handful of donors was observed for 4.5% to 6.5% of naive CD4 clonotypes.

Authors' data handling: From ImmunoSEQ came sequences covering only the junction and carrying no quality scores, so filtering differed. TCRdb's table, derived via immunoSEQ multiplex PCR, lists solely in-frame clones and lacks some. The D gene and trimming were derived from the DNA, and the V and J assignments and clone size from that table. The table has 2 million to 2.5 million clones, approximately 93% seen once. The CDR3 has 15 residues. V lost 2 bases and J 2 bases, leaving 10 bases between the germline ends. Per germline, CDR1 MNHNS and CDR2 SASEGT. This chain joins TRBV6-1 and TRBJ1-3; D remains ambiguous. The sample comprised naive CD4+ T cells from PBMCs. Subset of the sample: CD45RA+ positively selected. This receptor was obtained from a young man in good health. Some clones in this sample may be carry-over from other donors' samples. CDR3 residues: CASSENSGPGNTIYF. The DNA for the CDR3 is TGTGCCAGCAGTGAAAACAGCGGGCCTGGAAACACCATATATTTT.